The rows below give T cell receptor beta chains drawn from one sample of a study of T cell repertoires in cytomegalovirus infection. MiXCR, run by TCRdb on the reads, gives a single entry per CDR3 protein. The sample has roughly 990,000 distinct CDR3 sequences, around 32% seen once; the top ten hold roughly an eighth. No antigen has been assigned to these receptors. The sample in question was cultured CD8+ T cells from PBMCs, obtained from culture after CMV antigen stimulation. The receptors were sampled from a human donor in good health (CMV status not recorded). Some clones in this sample may be carry-over from other donors' samples. Both conserved end residues are part of each CDR3. Each record gives: CDR3 length, J gene, V gene, D gene, clone size, CDR3 protein, CDR3 DNA. D genes are given only for firm matches. Clone size is not always given. Where it is, it says once, few, many or a class for expanded clones.

12,TRBJ2-5,TRBV23-1,TRBD2,NA,CATPGGFKTQYF,TGCGCTACTCCGGGAGGGTTCAAGACCCAGTACTTC
15,TRBJ2-5,TRBV10-3,NA,few,CAIRTGEGRGETQYF,TGTGCCATCCGCACCGGGGAAGGGCGCGGAGAGACCCAGTACTTC
15,TRBJ2-7,TRBV7-6,TRBD1,many,CASSLAPGQIYEQYF,TGTGCCAGCAGCTTAGCACCGGGACAGATATACGAGCAGTACTTC
16,TRBJ2-1,TRBV27,TRBD2,few,CASSLRGGHLANEQFF,TGTGCCAGCAGTTTACGGGGGGGCCACCTCGCCAATGAGCAGTTCTTC
16,TRBJ1-5,TRBV4-1,TRBD1,NA,CASSQNWDRVNQPQHF,TGCGCCAGCAGCCAGAATTGGGACAGGGTCAATCAGCCCCAGCATTTT
17,TRBJ1-1,TRBV7-9,NA,many,CASSVEVREPRNTEAFF,TGTGCCAGCAGCGTAGAGGTACGGGAACCGAGGAACACTGAAGCTTTCTTT
16,TRBJ2-7,TRBV23-1,NA,NA,CASSQSAQGRLSEQYF,TGCGCCAGCAGTCAATCGGCACAGGGAAGGCTTAGCGAGCAGTACTTC
13,TRBJ1-2,TRBV6-6,TRBD1,NA,CASRTDRDGGYTF,TGTGCCAGCAGAACCGACAGGGACGGCGGCTACACCTTC
14,TRBJ2-7,TRBV6-1,TRBD1,NA,CASSEGQGVYEQYF,TGTGCCAGCAGTGAGGGACAGGGGGTTTACGAGCAGTACTTC
16,TRBJ2-7,TRBV28,NA,NA,CASSFEFAGVSYEQYF,TGTGCCAGCAGTTTTGAGTTTGCCGGGGTTTCCTACGAGCAGTACTTC
16,TRBJ2-3,TRBV9,TRBD2,NA,CASSVASGGDTDTQYF,TGTGCCAGCAGCGTAGCTAGCGGGGGGGATACAGATACGCAGTATTTT
17,TRBJ1-1,TRBV27,TRBD1,NA,CVSSTRTGGRLNTEAFF,TGTGTCAGCAGTACCCGGACAGGGGGAAGATTGAACACTGAAGCTTTCTTT
13,TRBJ2-5,TRBV20-1,TRBD2,NA,CSGVSGVVETQYF,TGCAGTGGCGTTAGCGGGGTGGTAGAGACCCAGTACTTC
15,TRBJ2-5,TRBV24-1,TRBD1,few,CATSDRTGPGETQYF,TGTGCCACCAGTGATCGGACAGGGCCGGGAGAGACCCAGTACTTC
16,TRBJ2-3,TRBV5-1,NA,NA,CASSPFLGGVEDTQYF,TGCGCCAGCAGCCCCTTCCTGGGCGGGGTGGAGGATACGCAGTATTTT
14,TRBJ2-1,TRBV28,NA,few,CASKDTSSYNEQFF,TGTGCCAGCAAGGACACGAGCTCCTACAATGAGCAGTTCTTC
13,TRBJ2-3,TRBV12-3/TRBV12-4,NA,NA,CASSLELGDTQYF,TGTGCCAGCAGTTTAGAGCTAGGGGATACGCAGTATTTT
16,TRBJ1-6,TRBV27,NA,NA,CASSLNPESYNSPLHF,TGTGCCAGCAGTTTAAATCCCGAGAGCTATAATTCACCCCTCCACTTT
13,TRBJ2-1,TRBV7-9,NA,many,CASSLGGTDEQFF,TGTGCCAGCAGCTTAGGGGGGACGGATGAGCAGTTCTTC
16,TRBJ2-2,TRBV7-8,TRBD2,many,CASSPWTSGGGGELFF,TGTGCCAGCAGCCCTTGGACTAGCGGGGGCGGCGGGGAGCTGTTTTTT
12,TRBJ2-3,TRBV29-1,NA,NA,CSVGSSTDTQYF,TGCAGCGTTGGATCCAGCACAGATACGCAGTATTTT
13,TRBJ2-3,TRBV14,NA,few,CASNSDLTDTQYF,TGTGCCAGCAACTCGGACCTCACAGATACGCAGTATTTT
17,TRBJ2-2,TRBV4-1,TRBD2,few,CASSPMGLALNTGELFF,TGCGCCAGCAGCCCCATGGGACTAGCCCTTAACACCGGGGAGCTGTTTTTT
15,TRBJ1-2,TRBV27,NA,many,CASAIGGQNLNGYTF,TGTGCCAGTGCTATAGGCGGACAGAACCTGAATGGCTACACCTTC
14,TRBJ2-7,TRBV7-6,TRBD2,many,CASSPGGSFYEQYF,TGTGCCAGCAGCCCGGGGGGTTCCTTCTACGAGCAGTACTTC
16,TRBJ2-2,TRBV15,NA,NA,CATSRDGLAHTGELFF,TGTGCCACCAGCAGAGATGGGCTAGCCCACACCGGGGAGCTGTTTTTT
15,TRBJ1-1,TRBV27,NA,few,CASSLRDGRNTEAFF,TGTGCCAGCAGTTTACGGGACGGCCGGAACACTGAAGCTTTCTTT
14,TRBJ1-4,TRBV7-2,NA,NA,CASSFGRAYEKLFF,TGTGCCAGCAGCTTCGGCAGGGCATATGAAAAACTGTTTTTT
15,TRBJ2-3,TRBV4-2,NA,many,CASSQEGRGTDTQYF,TGTGCCAGCAGCCAAGAGGGCAGGGGCACAGATACGCAGTATTTT
17,TRBJ2-1,TRBV14,TRBD2,few,CASSKVLAGTSYNEQFF,TGTGCCAGCAGCAAAGTCCTAGCGGGGACCTCCTACAATGAGCAGTTCTTC
16,TRBJ1-2,TRBV4-1,NA,few,CASSQDLRGINYGYTF,TGTGCCAGCAGCCAAGATTTAAGGGGAATTAACTATGGCTACACCTTC
11,TRBJ1-3,TRBV7-8,NA,few,CASSWENTIYF,TGTGCCAGCAGCTGGGAAAACACCATATATTTT
14,TRBJ2-5,TRBV6-5,NA,NA,CASSSGRVGETQYF,TGTGCCAGCAGTTCCGGGCGGGTCGGGGAGACCCAGTACTTC
14,TRBJ2-7,TRBV7-2,NA,once,CASSLHGFSYEQYF,TGTGCCAGCAGCCTTCACGGGTTCTCCTACGAGCAGTACTTC
14,TRBJ2-5,TRBV7-6,NA,NA,CVSSPYDSTETQYF,TGTGTCAGCAGCCCCTACGACAGTACGGAGACCCAGTACTTC
18,TRBJ2-7,TRBV25-1,TRBD2,NA,CASSELLAGSGASYEQYF,TGTGCCAGCAGTGAATTACTCGCAGGTAGCGGGGCCTCCTACGAGCAGTACTTC
13,TRBJ1-3,TRBV7-9,TRBD1,NA,CASDRAQGNTIYF,TGTGCCAGCGACAGGGCCCAAGGAAACACCATATATTTT